What follows are 27 T cell receptor beta chains derived from one specimen sequenced in a study of T cell responses to AZD1222 COVID-19 vaccine (dated by TCRdb to the early 2020s). The time point label, as the study defines it: baseline before first vaccination. To prepare the library, the immunoSEQ multiplex PCR assay was applied. Drawn from immuneACCESS, this table holds only the in-frame rearrangements with V and J called that TCRdb kept. Clones are partly lost; checked studies trace under half to an unresolved V gene and leave the rest unexplained. The sample profile shows some 150,000 clones; 88% of them were found once. The ten biggest clones cover nearly 3.5% of the sample. The sample here was peripheral blood, taken on day 0 of AZD1222 vaccination. Source of these receptors: an adult in good health.

The rearrangement links TRBV6-5 to TRBJ2-5, with 11 bases lining up with TRBD2. The CDR3 runs 14 residues. The junction had 6 bases not matched to a gene; V was cut back by 7 bases and J by 5 bases. CDR1 is MNHEY and CDR2 is SVGAGI in the germline V gene. The CDR3 DNA reads TGTGCCAGCAATCTAGCGGGAGGAGGTGAGACCCAGTACTTC. Translating gives CASNLAGGGETQYF.

Regarding this clone: The junction departs from germline at one end; a sequencing error may be responsible. The chain is built from TRBV29-1 and TRBJ2-1; TRBD1 agrees at 9 bases. Per the germline V gene, CDR1 is SQVTM and CDR2 is ANQGSEA. This CDR3 has 10 residues. CDR3 loop: CSASRDRELF. In nucleotides, the CDR3 is TGCAGCGCATCAAGGGACAGGGAGCTCTTC.

The V and J genes are TRBV3-1 (or the pseudogene TRBV3-2) and TRBJ2-1; 12 bases align to TRBD2. V dropped 1 base and J dropped 0; count of bases not matched to a gene: 4. The CDR3 spans 18 residues. Germline CDR1 is LGHDT and CDR2 is YNNKEL (reference sequence). CDR3 in DNA: TGTGCCAGCAGCCAAGGCGCTAGCGGGAGGGGCTCCTACAATGAGCAGTTCTTC. Its protein is CASSQGASGRGSYNEQFF.

The chain combines TRBV3-1 (or the pseudogene TRBV3-2) with TRBJ1-3; 7 bases map to TRBD1. Germline assignment: CDR1 LGHDT and CDR2 YNNKEL (reference sequence). Trimming took 6 bases from V and 6 from J; bases not matched to a gene: 5. The CDR3 extends over 13 amino acids. CDR3 sequence (DNA): TGTGCCAGCAGTAAACAGGGGAAAAACACCATATATTTT. It encodes CASSKQGKNTIYF.

The chain combines TRBV19 with TRBJ2-2, with 9 nucleotides matching TRBD1. Trimming cost V 8 bases and J 0 bases; bases outside gene matches: 10. CDR1 and CDR2 (germline): LNHDA, SQIVND (reference sequence). CDR3 length: 17 residues. CDR3 DNA sequence: TGTGCCAGTCATCGACAGGGGGGGACCGCGAACACCGGGGAGCTGTTTTTT. Its translation: CASHRQGGTANTGELFF.

The V and J genes are TRBV12-3 or TRBV12-4 and TRBJ2-7; 8 nucleotides align to TRBD1. The CDR3 is made up of 13 amino acids. With 6 bases clipped from V and 5 bases from J, the junction kept 6 bases outside the gene matches. CDR3 nucleotides: TGTGCCAGCAGGGACGACAGGGGCGACGAGCAGTACTTC. Translation: CASRDDRGDEQYF.

V gene TRBV19 combines with J gene TRBJ1-1, with D unclear. The CDR3 contains 13 residues. V lost 3 bases and J 1 base, leaving 6 bases between the germline ends. Looked up from germline, CDR1 is LNHDA and CDR2 is SQIVND (reference sequence). The DNA for the CDR3 is TGTGCCAGTAGTATTAGGGAGAACACTGAAGCTTTCTTT. It encodes CASSIRENTEAFF.

The rearrangement uses TRBV7-2 and TRBJ1-2, with D unclear. Germline CDR1 is SGHTA and CDR2 is FQGNSA. Deletions cut 5 bases from V and 7 bases from J, with 14 bases between. This CDR3 has 13 residues. The CDR3 reads CASSRRVGGGYTF. CDR3 nucleotide sequence: TGTGCCAGCAGCCGGCGGGTTGGTGGTGGCTACACCTTC.

The V gene is TRBV30, the J gene TRBJ2-1, with 10 bases identical to TRBD2. Unmatched junction bases numbered 12, after V lost 3 bases and J lost 7 bases. Germline values: CDR1 GTSNPN, CDR2 SVGIG (reference sequence). The CDR3 consists of 16 residues. Here the CDR3 DNA reads TGTGCCTGGAGCCCATTTTTAGCGGGGGGCGGGAATGAGCAGTTCTTC. This translates into CAWSPFLAGGGNEQFF.

This clone was recorded a few times. The chain employs TRBV11-2 and TRBJ2-3; the match to TRBD2 covers 7 bases. V shed 0 bases, J shed 6 bases, and the junction held 12 bases outside the gene matches. Germline CDR1 and CDR2: SGHAT and FQNNGV. CDR3 length equals 17 residues. The CDR3 sequence is CASSLELGRGRQDTQYF. CDR3 bases: TGTGCCAGCAGCTTAGAACTGGGGAGGGGTCGTCAGGATACGCAGTATTTT.

The chain carries TRBV5-6 and TRBJ2-1, with D perhaps TRBD1 or TRBD2 (5 bases each). CDR3 length: 14 residues. Trimming shortened V by 0 bases and J by 7 bases, and 11 bases separated the two germline ends. CDR1 SGHDT and CDR2 YYEEEE come from the germline V gene. The CDR3 nucleotides read TGTGCCAGCAGCTTGGCCGGGACGCTTAATGAGCAGTTCTTC. It translates to CASSLAGTLNEQFF.

This clone was observed once. The J gene is TRBJ1-5, the V gene TRBV11-2, with D maybe TRBD1 (5 bases). The CDR3 contains 15 residues. Germline-derived CDR1 and CDR2 are SGHAT and FQNNGV. The germline V and J ends were trimmed by 4 bases and 4 bases, with 14 bases remaining between them. DNA of the CDR3: TGTGCCAGCAGCTCTACTGCAGGGATTAATCAGCCCCAGCATTTT. The encoded protein is CASSSTAGINQPQHF.

This chain connects TRBV4-1 to TRBJ1-2, with D maybe TRBD1 (5 bases). The V end lost 4 bases, the J end lost 1 base, and 13 bases lay between the germline ends. The germline V gene has CDR1 MGHRA and CDR2 YSYEKL. The CDR3 totals 15 residues. CDR3 residues: CASSPYGGDNYGYTF. In DNA, the CDR3 is TGCGCCAGCAGCCCTTACGGGGGGGATAACTATGGCTACACCTTC.

This clone was seen only once. The chain recombines TRBV2 with TRBJ2-5, with D possibly being TRBD1 (6 bases). Trimming stripped 10 bases from V and 2 bases from J, with 17 bases between. The CDR3 sequence is 14 residues long. Germline values: CDR1 SNHLY, CDR2 FYNNEI. For the CDR3, the DNA is TGTGCCACTCAGACTGGGACAAGACAAGAGACCCAGTACTTC. The encoded protein is CATQTGTRQETQYF.

This clone was observed a few times. The V and J genes are TRBV14 and TRBJ1-2; TRBD1 matches at 8 bases. This CDR3 is 15 amino acids long. CDR1 SGHDN and CDR2 FVKESK come from the germline V gene. Trimming at V came to 4 bases and at J to 3 bases, leaving 7 bases not matched to a gene. This CDR3 is CASSPYPDRDYGYTF. The CDR3 region has the DNA TGTGCCAGCAGCCCGTATCCGGACAGGGACTATGGCTACACCTTC.

The chain combines TRBV6-2 or TRBV6-3 with TRBJ1-5; no clear D. CDR1 is MNHEY and CDR2 is SVGEGT in the germline V gene. The CDR3 spans 13 residues. The V end lost 4 bases, the J end lost 7 bases, and 11 bases lay between the germline ends. The CDR3 nucleotides are TGTGCCAGCAGTTGGGTAAAGAGACAGCCCCAGCATTTT. Protein product: CASSWVKRQPQHF.

This clone was recorded only once. V gene TRBV19 combines with J gene TRBJ2-7; 7 nucleotides align to TRBD1. Per the germline V gene, CDR1 is LNHDA and CDR2 is SQIVND (reference sequence). Losses at the gene ends were 6 bases for V and 0 bases for J; bases not matched to a gene: 11. The CDR3 totals 16 residues. CDR3 loop: CASRQTGTELSYEQYF. The CDR3 bases are TGTGCCAGTAGGCAAACCGGGACAGAGCTCTCCTACGAGCAGTACTTC.

Only a few counts were recorded for this clone. The genes are TRBV6-2 or TRBV6-3 and TRBJ2-3, with 7 bases matching TRBD2. The CDR3 consists of 14 residues. The V gene end was trimmed by 5 bases and the J gene end by 3 bases; junction bases not matched to a gene: 5. CDR1 is MNHEY and CDR2 is SVGEGT in the germline V gene. CDR3 in amino acids: CASSRGDGTDTQYF. In DNA form, the CDR3 reads TGTGCCAGCAGTCGGGGGGACGGAACAGATACGCAGTATTTT.

This clone appeared a few times. In the same sample, other DNA sequences code for this CDR3. This chain joins TRBV4-2 and TRBJ2-1; a weak D match, TRBD1 (5 bases). The CDR3 is made up of 15 amino acids. Trimming took 3 bases from V and 3 from J, leaving 12 bases between them. Germline CDR1 is LGHNA and CDR2 is YNFKEQ. The CDR3, as DNA: TGTGCCAGCAGCCAGGACAAAGGCGGCTACAATGAGCAGTTCTTC. It encodes CASSQDKGGYNEQFF.

The gene calls are TRBV3-1 (or the pseudogene TRBV3-2) and TRBJ2-2; 8 bases are a match to TRBD1. V lost 2 bases, J lost 0 bases, and 5 bases stayed unmatched. CDR1 is LGHDT and CDR2 is YNNKEL in the germline V gene (reference sequence). The CDR3 covers 17 residues. The CDR3 DNA reads TGTGCCAGCAGCCAACCAGACAGGGGATCGAACACCGGGGAGCTGTTTTTT. This codes for CASSQPDRGSNTGELFF.

The chain couples TRBV6-2 or TRBV6-3 to TRBJ2-7; TRBD2 agrees at 9 bases. V was pared by 7 bases and J by 4 bases, with 8 bases of the junction left unmatched. This CDR3 spans 14 amino acids. CDR1 is MNHEY, CDR2 SVGEGT, per germline. CDR3 sequence: CASNPAGGVYEQYF. The CDR3 DNA is TGTGCCAGCAACCCAGCGGGAGGTGTGTACGAGCAGTACTTC.

The chain recombines TRBV7-2 with TRBJ2-5, with 12 bases that match TRBD2. CDR1 and CDR2 (germline): SGHTA, FQGNSA. This CDR3 is 16 amino acids long. J gave up 2 bases and V 1 base, and 2 bases lay outside the gene matches. CDR3 nucleotides: TGTGCCAGCAGCTTAGGACTAGCGGGAGCTCAAGAGACCCAGTACTTC. It encodes CASSLGLAGAQETQYF.

The rearrangement uses TRBV10-3 and TRBJ2-5, with TRBD1 matching over 12 bases. V was pared by 6 bases and J by 5 bases, with 4 bases of the junction left unmatched. CDR1 and CDR2 from the germline V gene are ENHRY and SYGVKD. The CDR3 length is 14 residues. The CDR3 loop reads CAIRGDRGHETQYF. As DNA, the CDR3 is TGTGCCATCAGAGGGGACAGGGGGCATGAGACCCAGTACTTC.

This clone was counted a single time. The chain joins TRBV5-6 to TRBJ2-1, with TRBD2 as a possible D gene (5 bases). The CDR3 length is 16 residues. With 0 bases removed from V and 3 bases from J, the gap between germline ends came to 13 bases. The germline V gene encodes CDR1 SGHDT and CDR2 YYEEEE. For the CDR3, the DNA is TGTGCCAGCAGCTTGGATCCGGCTGGAGGCTACAATGAGCAGTTCTTC. It encodes CASSLDPAGGYNEQFF.

The chain links TRBV3-1 (or the pseudogene TRBV3-2) to TRBJ1-5; unclear D gene. The germline V and J ends were trimmed by 0 bases and 3 bases, with 3 bases remaining between them. The germline V gene has CDR1 LGHDT and CDR2 YNNKEL (reference sequence). CDR3 length equals 13 residues. CDR3 DNA: TGTGCCAGCAGCCAAGAGGACAATCAGCCCCAGCATTTT. Amino acid sequence: CASSQEDNQPQHF.

CDR3 DNA: TGTGCCAGCAGTGAAGGAAGGGTGGGCAGATTCAATCAGCCCCAGCATTTT. It specifies CASSEGRVGRFNQPQHF. The chain links TRBV2 to TRBJ1-5; D gene ambiguous. V dropped 1 base and J dropped 3 bases, with 16 bases sitting between them. Germline V gives CDR1 SNHLY, CDR2 FYNNEI. This CDR3 is built from 17 residues. The entire variable domain, with the rest obtained from reference TRBV2 and TRBJ1-5, is as follows: EPEVTQTPSHQVTQMGQEVILRCVPISNHLYFYWYRQILGQKVEFLVSFYNNEISEKSEIFDDQFSVERPDGSNFTLKIRSTKLEDSAMYFCASSEGRVGRFNQPQHFGDGTRLSIL.

V and J are TRBV7-9 and TRBJ2-7, with unresolved D. V lost 5 bases and J 6 bases, leaving 11 bases between the germline ends. The CDR3 has 12 residues. Germline V gene lookup returns CDR1 SEHNR and CDR2 FQNEAQ (reference sequence). For the CDR3, the DNA is TGTGCCAGCAGCAGGGTAGCTGCCGAGCAGTACTTC. It specifies CASSRVAAEQYF. Based on the CDR3 plus reference TRBV7-9 and TRBJ2-7, the full variable domain is DTGVSQNPRHKITKRGQNVTFRCDPISEHNRLYWYRQTLGQGPEFLTYFQNEAQLEKSRLLSDRFSAERPKGSFSTLEIQRTEQGDSAMYLCASSRVAAEQYFGPGTRLTVT.